The next 7 T cell receptor beta chains were all read from a single sample in a study of Graves' ophthalmopathy and Graves' hyperthyroidism. The TCR beta CDR3 regions underwent amplification from RNA transcripts. RT-PCR with HTBI primers came first, then second-round multiplex PCR. MiXCR, run by TCRdb on the multiplex PCR reads, gives a single entry per CDR3 protein. The sample holds roughly 400,000 distinct CDR3 sequences, around 16% seen once. Sample: peripheral blood. Source of these receptors: a young woman with Graves' ophthalmopathy.

This clonotype was seen at least ten times. The CDR3 region has the DNA TGTGCCAGCAGCCGCCGACCCCGGGACAGGGTGGGCTCTGGAAACACCATATATTTT. This codes for CASSRRPRDRVGSGNTIYF. The rearrangement uses TRBV4-2 and TRBJ1-3; TRBD1 matches at 9 bases. The germline V gene has CDR1 LGHNA and CDR2 YNFKEQ. The ends lost 4 bases at V and 0 bases at J; junction bases unmatched: 13. This CDR3 is built from 19 residues.

This clonotype was seen repeatedly, ten times or more. The chain carries TRBV12-3 or TRBV12-4 and TRBJ1-1; 9 bases are shared with TRBD1. V lost 5 bases, J lost 5 bases, and 6 bases stayed unmatched. This CDR3 comprises 14 residues. CDR3 sequence reads: CASSLGQGRTEAFF. DNA of the CDR3: TGTGCCAGCAGTCTTGGACAGGGGAGGACTGAAGCTTTCTTT.

This clonotype was counted many times. The chain joins TRBV5-1 to TRBJ2-7; TRBD2 aligns across 12 bases. Trimming took 4 bases from V and 4 from J; bases not matched to a gene: 6. The CDR3 runs 15 residues. CDR1 is SGHRS, CDR2 YFSETQ, per germline. The CDR3 reads CASSTELAGGYEQYF. In DNA form, the CDR3 reads TGCGCCAGCAGCACTGAACTAGCGGGAGGATACGAGCAGTACTTC.

This clonotype came up many times. The genes are TRBV28 and TRBJ1-2, with D unresolved. Germline V lookup: CDR1 MDHEN, CDR2 SYDVKM. The CDR3 length is 11 residues. The V and J ends lost 8 bases and 2 bases respectively, with 6 bases between them. CDR3 loop: CASPLNYGYTF. The CDR3 DNA follows: TGTGCCAGCCCCCTGAACTATGGCTACACCTTC.

The chain combines TRBV2 with TRBJ1-5; 7 nucleotides align to TRBD1. Germline loops: CDR1 SNHLY, CDR2 FYNNEI. J was trimmed by 0 bases and V by 6 bases; bases with no gene match: 5. This CDR3 is 15 amino acids long. The CDR3 is CASRQTGSSNQPQHF. CDR3 sequence (DNA): TGTGCCAGCAGACAGACAGGGTCTAGCAATCAGCCCCAGCATTTT. Based on the CDR3 plus reference TRBV2 and TRBJ1-5, the full variable domain is EPEVTQTPSHQVTQMGQEVILRCVPISNHLYFYWYRQILGQKVEFLVSFYNNEISEKSEIFDDQFSVERPDGSNFTLKIRSTKLEDSAMYFCASRQTGSSNQPQHFGDGTRLSIL.

The chain recombines TRBV20-1 with TRBJ2-7; D uncertain. This CDR3 contains 13 residues. V was shortened by 0 bases and J by 6 bases, with 12 bases between the two germline ends. CDR1 DFQATT and CDR2 SNEGSKA come from the germline V gene (reference sequence). CDR3 protein: CSARDFARTEQYF. CDR3 bases: TGCAGTGCTAGAGACTTCGCCCGGACCGAGCAGTACTTC.

This clonotype was seen ten or more times. The chain is built from TRBV6-1 and TRBJ1-1, with no clear D. Germline V gene lookup returns CDR1 MNHNS and CDR2 SASEGT. This CDR3 spans 13 amino acids. V gave up 1 base and J gave up 4 bases, with 7 bases separating them. CDR3 amino acids: CASSEDLGTEAFF. The CDR3 region has the DNA TGTGCCAGCAGTGAAGATTTAGGCACTGAAGCTTTCTTT.